The clone carrying this TCR beta chain came up a few times. Antigen unknown. Profiling relied on immunoSEQ multiplex PCR, and the TCRdb table lists in-frame clones only, not all of them. The table includes about 38,000 clones, 80% to 90% detected once. The data are from a study of neoadjuvant nivolumab and ipilimumab in lung cancer. Study-level points and caveats: Only two of four nivolumab-treated tumors gained richness and clonality by surgery. Only a single major-pathologic-response sample was available for clonality analysis.

This CDR3 is built from 12 residues. Germline V gene data show CDR1 as MNHNS and CDR2 as SASEGT. V gave up 4 bases and J gave up 10 bases; unmatched junction bases: 6. This sample comprised peripheral blood, obtained before neoadjuvant nivolumab, alone or with ipilimumab. The clonotype originates from an adult with non-small cell lung cancer. The chain is built from TRBV6-1 and TRBJ2-5; 7 bases fit TRBD1. CDR3 protein: CASSANRDSQYF. The CDR3 DNA sequence: TGTGCCAGCAGTGCAAACCGGGACAGCCAGTACTTC.